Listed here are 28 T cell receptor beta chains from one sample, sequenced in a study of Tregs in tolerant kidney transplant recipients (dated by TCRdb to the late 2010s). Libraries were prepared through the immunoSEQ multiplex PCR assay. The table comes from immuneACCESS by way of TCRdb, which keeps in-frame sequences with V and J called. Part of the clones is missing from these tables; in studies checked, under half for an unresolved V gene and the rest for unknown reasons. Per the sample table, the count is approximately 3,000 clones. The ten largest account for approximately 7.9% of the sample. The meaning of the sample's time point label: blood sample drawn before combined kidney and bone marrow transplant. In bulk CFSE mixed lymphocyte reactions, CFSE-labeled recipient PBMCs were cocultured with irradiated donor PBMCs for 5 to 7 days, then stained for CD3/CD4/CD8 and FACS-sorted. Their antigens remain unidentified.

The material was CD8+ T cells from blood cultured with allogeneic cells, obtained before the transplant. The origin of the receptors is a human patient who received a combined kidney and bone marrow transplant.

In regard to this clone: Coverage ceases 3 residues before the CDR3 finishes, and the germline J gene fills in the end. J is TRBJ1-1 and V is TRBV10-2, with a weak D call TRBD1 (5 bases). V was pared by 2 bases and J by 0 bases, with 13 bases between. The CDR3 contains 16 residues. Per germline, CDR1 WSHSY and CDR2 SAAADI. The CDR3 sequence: CASSEDRETVNTEAFF. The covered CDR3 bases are TGCGCCAGCAGTGAGGACAGAGAAACAGTGAACACTGAA.

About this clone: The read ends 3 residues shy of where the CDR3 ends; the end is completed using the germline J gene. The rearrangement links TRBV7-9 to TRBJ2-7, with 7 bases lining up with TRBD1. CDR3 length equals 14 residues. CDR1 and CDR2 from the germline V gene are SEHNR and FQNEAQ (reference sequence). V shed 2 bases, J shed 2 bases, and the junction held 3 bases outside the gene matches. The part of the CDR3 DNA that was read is TGTGCCAGCAGCTTAAGACAGGGAACCTACGAG. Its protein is CASSLRQGTYE. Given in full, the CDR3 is CASSLRQGTYEQYF.

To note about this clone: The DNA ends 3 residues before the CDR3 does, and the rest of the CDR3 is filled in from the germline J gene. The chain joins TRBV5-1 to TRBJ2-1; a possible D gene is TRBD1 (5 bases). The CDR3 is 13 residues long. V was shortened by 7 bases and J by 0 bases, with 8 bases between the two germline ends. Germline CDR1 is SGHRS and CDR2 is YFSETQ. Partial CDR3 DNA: TGCGCCAGCCGCGACAGCTCCTACAATGAG. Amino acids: CASRDSSYNE. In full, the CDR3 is CASRDSSYNEQFF.

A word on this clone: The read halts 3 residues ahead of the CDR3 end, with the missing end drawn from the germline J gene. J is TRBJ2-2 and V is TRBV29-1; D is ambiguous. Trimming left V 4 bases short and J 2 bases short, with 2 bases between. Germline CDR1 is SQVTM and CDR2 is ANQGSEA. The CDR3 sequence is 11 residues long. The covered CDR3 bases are TGCAGCGTTGTAAACACCGGGGAG. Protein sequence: CSVVNTGE. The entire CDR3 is CSVVNTGELFF.

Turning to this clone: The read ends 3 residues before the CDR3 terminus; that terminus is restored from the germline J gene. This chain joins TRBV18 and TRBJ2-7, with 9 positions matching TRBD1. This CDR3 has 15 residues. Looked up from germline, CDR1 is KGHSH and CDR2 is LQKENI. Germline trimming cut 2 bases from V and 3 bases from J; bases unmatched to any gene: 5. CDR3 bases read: TGTGCCAGCTCACCAGTCCCGGGACAGGGCTACGAG. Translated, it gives CASSPVPGQGYE. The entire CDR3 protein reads CASSPVPGQGYEQYF.

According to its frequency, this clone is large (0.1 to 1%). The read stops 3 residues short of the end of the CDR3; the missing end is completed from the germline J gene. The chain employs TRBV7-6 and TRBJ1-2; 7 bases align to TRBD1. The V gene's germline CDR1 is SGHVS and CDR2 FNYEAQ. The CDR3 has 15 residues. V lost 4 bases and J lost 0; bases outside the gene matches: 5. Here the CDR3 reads CASSSRQGANYGYTF. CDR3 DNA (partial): TGTGCCAGCAGCTCTCGACAGGGCGCTAACTATGGC.

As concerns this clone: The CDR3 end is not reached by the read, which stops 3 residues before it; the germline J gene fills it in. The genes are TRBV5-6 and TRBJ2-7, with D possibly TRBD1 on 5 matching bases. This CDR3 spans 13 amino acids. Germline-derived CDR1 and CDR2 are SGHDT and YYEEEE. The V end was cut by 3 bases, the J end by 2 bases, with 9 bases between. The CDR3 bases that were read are TGTGCCAGCAGCTCAGGGAACCCCTACGAG. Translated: CASSSGNPYE. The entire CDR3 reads CASSSGNPYEQYF.

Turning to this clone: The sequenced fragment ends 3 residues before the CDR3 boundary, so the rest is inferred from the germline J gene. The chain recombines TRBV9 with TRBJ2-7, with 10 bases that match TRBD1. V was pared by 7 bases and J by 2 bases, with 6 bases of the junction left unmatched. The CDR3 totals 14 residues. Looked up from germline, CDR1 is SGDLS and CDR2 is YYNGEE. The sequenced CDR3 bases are TGTGCCAGCGGTCCGGGGACAGGGGCCTACGAG. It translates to CASGPGTGAYE. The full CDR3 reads CASGPGTGAYEQYF.

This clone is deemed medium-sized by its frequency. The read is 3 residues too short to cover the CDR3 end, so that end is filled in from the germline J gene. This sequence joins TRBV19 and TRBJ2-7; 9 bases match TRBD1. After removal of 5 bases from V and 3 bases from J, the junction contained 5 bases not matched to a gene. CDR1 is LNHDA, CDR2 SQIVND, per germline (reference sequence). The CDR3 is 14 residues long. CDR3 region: CASSPGTGNYEQYF. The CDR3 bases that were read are TGTGCCAGTAGTCCTGGGACAGGGAACTACGAG.

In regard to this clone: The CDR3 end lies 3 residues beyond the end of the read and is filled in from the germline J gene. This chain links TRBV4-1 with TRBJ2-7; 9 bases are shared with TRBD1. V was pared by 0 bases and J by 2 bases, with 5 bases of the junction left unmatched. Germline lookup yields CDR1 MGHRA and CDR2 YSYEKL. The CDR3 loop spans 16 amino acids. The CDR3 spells CASSQEIRTGAYEQYF. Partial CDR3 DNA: TGCGCCAGCAGCCAAGAGATCAGGACAGGGGCCTACGAG.

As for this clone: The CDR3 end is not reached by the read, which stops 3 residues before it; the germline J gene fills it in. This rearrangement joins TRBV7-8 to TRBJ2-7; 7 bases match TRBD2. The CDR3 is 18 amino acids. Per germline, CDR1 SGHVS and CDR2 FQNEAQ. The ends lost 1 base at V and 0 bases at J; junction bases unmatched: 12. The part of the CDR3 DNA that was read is TGTGCCAGCAGCTTAGGAGCTCCTAGCGGACTTAACTCCTACGAG. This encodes CASSLGAPSGLNSYE. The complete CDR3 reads CASSLGAPSGLNSYEQYF.

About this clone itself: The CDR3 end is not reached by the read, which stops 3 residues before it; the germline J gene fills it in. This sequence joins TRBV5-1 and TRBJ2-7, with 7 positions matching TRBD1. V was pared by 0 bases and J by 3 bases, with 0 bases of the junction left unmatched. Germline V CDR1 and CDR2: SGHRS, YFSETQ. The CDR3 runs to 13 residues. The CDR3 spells CASSLGTGYEQYF. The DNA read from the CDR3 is TGCGCCAGCAGCTTGGGGACAGGCTACGAG.

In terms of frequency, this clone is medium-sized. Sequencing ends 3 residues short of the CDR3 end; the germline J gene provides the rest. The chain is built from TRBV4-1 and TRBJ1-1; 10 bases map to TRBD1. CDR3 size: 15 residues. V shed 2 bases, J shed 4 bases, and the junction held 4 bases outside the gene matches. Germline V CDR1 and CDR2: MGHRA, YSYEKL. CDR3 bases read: TGCGCCAGCAGCCAACCGACAGGGGGCATCACTGAA. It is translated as CASSQPTGGITE. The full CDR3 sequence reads CASSQPTGGITEAFF.

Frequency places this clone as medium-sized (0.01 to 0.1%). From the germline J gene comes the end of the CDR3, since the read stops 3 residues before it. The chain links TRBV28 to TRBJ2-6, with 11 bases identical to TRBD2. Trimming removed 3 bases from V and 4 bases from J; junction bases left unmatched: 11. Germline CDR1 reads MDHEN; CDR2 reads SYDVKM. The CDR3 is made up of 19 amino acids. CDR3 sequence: CASSLVAVAGGVGANVLTF. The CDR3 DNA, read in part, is TGTGCCAGCAGTTTGGTGGCGGTAGCGGGAGGGGTAGGGGCCAACGTC.

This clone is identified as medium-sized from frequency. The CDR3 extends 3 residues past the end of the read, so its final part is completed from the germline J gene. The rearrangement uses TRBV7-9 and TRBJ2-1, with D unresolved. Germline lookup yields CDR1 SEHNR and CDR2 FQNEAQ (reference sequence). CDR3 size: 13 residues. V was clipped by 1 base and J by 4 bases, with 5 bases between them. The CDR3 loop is CASSLGAYNEQFF. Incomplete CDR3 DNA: TGTGCCAGCAGCTTAGGGGCGTACAATGAG.

The DNA read from the CDR3 is TGTGCCAGCTCACCGGTGGCCGGGGGAACCGGGGAG. Protein: CASSPVAGGTGE. The CDR3 reads in full as CASSPVAGGTGELFF. V gene TRBV18 combines with J gene TRBJ2-2, with D maybe TRBD2 (6 bases). The CDR3 end is not reached by the read, which stops 3 residues before it; the germline J gene fills it in. The CDR3 totals 15 residues. Germline lookup yields CDR1 KGHSH and CDR2 LQKENI. V was trimmed by 3 bases and J by 5 bases, leaving 13 bases between them. The full variable domain, in which reference TRBV18 and TRBJ2-2 provide the parts outside the CDR3, is NAGVMQNPRHLVRRRGQEARLRCSPMKGHSHVYWYRQLPEEGLKFMVYLQKENIIDESGMPKERFSAEFPKEGPSILRIQQVVRGDSAAYFCASSPVAGGTGELFFGEGSRLTVL.

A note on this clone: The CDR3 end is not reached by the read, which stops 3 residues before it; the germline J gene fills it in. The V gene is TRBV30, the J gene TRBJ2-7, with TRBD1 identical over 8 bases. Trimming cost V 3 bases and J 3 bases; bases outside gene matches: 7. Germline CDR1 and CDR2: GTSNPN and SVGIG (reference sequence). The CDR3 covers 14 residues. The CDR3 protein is CAWSAGTGSYEQYF. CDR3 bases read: TGTGCCTGGAGCGCCGGGACAGGCAGCTACGAG.

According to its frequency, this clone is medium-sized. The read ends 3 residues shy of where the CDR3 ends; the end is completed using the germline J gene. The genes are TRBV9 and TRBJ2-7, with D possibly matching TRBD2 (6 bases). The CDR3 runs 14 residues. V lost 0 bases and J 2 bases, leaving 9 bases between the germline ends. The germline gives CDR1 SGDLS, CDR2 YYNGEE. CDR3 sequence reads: CASSVGAGTYEQYF. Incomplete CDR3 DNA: TGTGCCAGCAGCGTAGGGGCGGGGACCTACGAG.

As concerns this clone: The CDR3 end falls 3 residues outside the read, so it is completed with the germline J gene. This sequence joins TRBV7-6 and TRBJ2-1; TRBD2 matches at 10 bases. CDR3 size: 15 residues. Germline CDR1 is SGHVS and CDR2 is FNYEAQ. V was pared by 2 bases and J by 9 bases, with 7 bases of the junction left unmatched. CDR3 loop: CASSLLAGVDGEQFF. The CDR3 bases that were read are TGTGCCAGCAGCTTACTAGCGGGAGTGGACGGTGAG.

CDR3 DNA, as far as it was read: TGTGCCAGCAGCCTGGGGACAGTCGACTATGGC. It yields the protein CASSLGTVDYG. From start to end, the CDR3 is CASSLGTVDYGYTF. This chain uses TRBV13 with TRBJ1-2; 7 nucleotides align to TRBD1. From the germline J gene comes the end of the CDR3, since the read stops 3 residues before it. The CDR3 extends over 14 amino acids. The V segment lost 5 bases and the J segment 3 bases; nucleotides outside the gene matches: 6. Germline V CDR1 and CDR2: PRHDT, FYEKMQ (reference sequence).

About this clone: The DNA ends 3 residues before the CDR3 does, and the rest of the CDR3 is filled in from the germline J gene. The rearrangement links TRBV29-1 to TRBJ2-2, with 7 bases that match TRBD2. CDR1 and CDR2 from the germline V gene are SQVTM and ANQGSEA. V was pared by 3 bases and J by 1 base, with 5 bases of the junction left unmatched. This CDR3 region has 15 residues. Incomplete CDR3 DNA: TGCAGCGTTGAGGGCGGGGGAAAGAACACCGGGGAG. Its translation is CSVEGGGKNTGE. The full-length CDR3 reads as CSVEGGGKNTGELFF.

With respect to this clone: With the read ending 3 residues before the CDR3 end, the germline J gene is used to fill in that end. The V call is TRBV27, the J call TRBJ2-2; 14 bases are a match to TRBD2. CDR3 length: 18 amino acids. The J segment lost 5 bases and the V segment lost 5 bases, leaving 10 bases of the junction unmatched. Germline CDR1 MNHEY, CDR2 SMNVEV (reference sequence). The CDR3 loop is CASSRGLAGVFGTGELFF. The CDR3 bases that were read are TGTGCCAGCAGTCGGGGACTAGCGGGAGTTTTTGGTACCGGGGAG.

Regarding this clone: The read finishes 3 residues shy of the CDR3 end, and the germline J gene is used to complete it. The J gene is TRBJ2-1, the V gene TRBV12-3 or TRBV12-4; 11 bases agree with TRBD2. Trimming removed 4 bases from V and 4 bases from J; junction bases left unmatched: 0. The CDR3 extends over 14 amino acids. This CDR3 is CASSWTSGYNEQFF. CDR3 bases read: TGTGCCAGCAGTTGGACTAGCGGGTACAATGAG.

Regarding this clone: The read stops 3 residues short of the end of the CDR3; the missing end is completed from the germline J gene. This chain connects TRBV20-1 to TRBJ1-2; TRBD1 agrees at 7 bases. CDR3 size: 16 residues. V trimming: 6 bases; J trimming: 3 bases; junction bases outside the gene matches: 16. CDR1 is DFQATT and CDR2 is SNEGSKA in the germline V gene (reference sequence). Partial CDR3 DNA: TGCAGTGCAAGCTCATTCGGGACAGATTTTTACTATGGC. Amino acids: CSASSFGTDFYYG. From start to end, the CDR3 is CSASSFGTDFYYGYTF.

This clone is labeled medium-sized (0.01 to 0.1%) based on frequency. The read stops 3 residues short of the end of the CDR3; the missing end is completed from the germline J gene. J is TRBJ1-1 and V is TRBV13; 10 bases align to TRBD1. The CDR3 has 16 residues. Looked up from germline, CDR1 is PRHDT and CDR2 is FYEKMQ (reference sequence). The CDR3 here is CASSSGGTGAYSGAFF. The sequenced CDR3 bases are TGTGCCAGCAGCTCAGGAGGGACAGGGGCGTATAGTGGG.

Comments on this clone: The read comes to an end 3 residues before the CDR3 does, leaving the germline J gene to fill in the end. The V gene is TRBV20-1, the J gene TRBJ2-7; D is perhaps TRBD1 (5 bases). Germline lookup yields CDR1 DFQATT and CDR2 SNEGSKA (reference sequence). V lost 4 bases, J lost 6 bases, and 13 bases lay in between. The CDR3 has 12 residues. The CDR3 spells CSANPGQGEQYF. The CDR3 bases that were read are TGCAGTGCTAACCCAGGCCAGGGCGAG.

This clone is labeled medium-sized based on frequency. CDR3 in amino acids: CASSGGGLYGYTF. CDR3 bases read: TGTGCCAGCAGTGGGGGAGGACTCTATGGC. V gene TRBV2 combines with J gene TRBJ1-2; no clear D gene. Sequencing ends 3 residues short of the CDR3 end; the germline J gene provides the rest. CDR3 length equals 13 residues. Germline CDR1 is SNHLY and CDR2 is FYNNEI. Trimming shortened V by 4 bases and J by 4 bases, and 10 bases separated the two germline ends.

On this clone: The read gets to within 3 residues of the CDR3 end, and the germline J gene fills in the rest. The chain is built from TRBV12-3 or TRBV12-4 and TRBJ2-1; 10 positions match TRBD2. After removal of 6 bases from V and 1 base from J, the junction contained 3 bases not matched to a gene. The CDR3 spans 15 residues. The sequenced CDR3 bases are TGTGCCAGCAGGACTAGCGGGTATTCCTACAATGAG. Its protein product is CASRTSGYSYNE. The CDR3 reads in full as CASRTSGYSYNEQFF.